The clone carrying this TCR beta chain occurred a few times. Antigen unknown. Time point defined: persistent/refractory GD, antithyroid drugs over 5 years with positive TRAb. Scientists built the TCR library using RNA that was extracted from PBMCs. By American Thyroid Association guidelines, Graves' disease was diagnosed in the cohort. Library construction for TCR beta used iRepertoire HTBI primers and Arm-PCR of CDR3 regions. TCRdb reprocessed the multiplex PCR reads with MiXCR, giving one entry per CDR3 protein. Among about 420,000 distinct CDR3 sequences listed, about 20% were seen once. From germline, CDR1 is LGHNA and CDR2 YNFKEQ. This CDR3 is 17 amino acids long. Trimming took 0 bases from V and 2 from J, leaving 13 bases between them. This entry comes from a study of regulatory T cells in long-lasting Graves disease. Overall study findings and caveats: Persistent Graves' patients had lower TCR diversity than newly diagnosed ones. Under persistent disease, TRBV28, TRBJ1-2 and TRBJ2-5 were used preferentially.

This TCR came from a female donor with Graves disease. V usage is TRBV4-2 and J usage is TRBJ2-2; D gene uncertain. The specimen comprised peripheral blood mononuclear cells (PBMCs), sampled when the disease was refractory, from a patient treated with antithyroid drugs. CDR3 sequence (DNA): TGTGCCAGCAGCCAAGAGTGGGCGCGGTTAAACACCGGGGAGCTGTTTTTT. This codes for CASSQEWARLNTGELFF.